These 5 T cell receptor beta chains were sequenced from one sample in a study of technical replicates of blood from a handful of donors. The repertoire was sequenced with immunoSEQ multiplex PCR; TCRdb's copy has only in-frame clones and lacks some. The sample has just over 95,000 clones, around 95% seen once. The sequencing sample was made of T cells isolated from PBMCs. Receptors were obtained from a human donor in good health.

The chain combines TRBV19 with TRBJ1-5; 7 bases line up with TRBD1. The CDR3 contains 16 residues. V lost 4 bases, J lost 5 bases, and 11 bases stayed unmatched. The V gene's germline CDR1 is LNHDA and CDR2 SQIVND (reference sequence). The CDR3, as DNA: TGTGCCAGTAGTAATCGGAGGACAGGTTTTTATCAGCCCCAGCATTTT. It specifies CASSNRRTGFYQPQHF.

This chain joins TRBV4-1 and TRBJ2-5; 9 bases are shared with TRBD2. Trimming cost V 0 bases and J 2 bases; bases outside gene matches: 4. Germline CDR1 and CDR2: MGHRA and YSYEKL. The CDR3 totals 16 residues. This chain's CDR3 is CASSQDRAGGQETQYF. The CDR3 DNA sequence: TGCGCCAGCAGCCAAGATCGGGCGGGAGGGCAAGAGACCCAGTACTTC.

The rearrangement links TRBV6-1 to TRBJ2-7, with a weak D call TRBD2 (5 bases). CDR1 is MNHNS, CDR2 SASEGT, per germline. V dropped 2 bases and J dropped 1 base, with 9 bases sitting between them. The CDR3 length is 14 residues. CDR3 coding DNA: TGTGCCAGCAGTGAAAATAGGGAGTCCTACGAGCAGTACTTC. It is translated as CASSENRESYEQYF.

On this clone itself: At one end the junction does not follow the germline gene, possibly because of a read error. This chain links TRBV6-5 with TRBJ1-5, with TRBD1 matching 7 bases. There are 14 residues in the CDR3. CDR1 and CDR2 from the germline V gene are MNHEY and SVGAGI. In nucleotides, the CDR3 is TGTGCCAGCAGTTATCTACAGGGGAATCAGCCCCGGCATTTT. This gives the protein CASSYLQGNQPRHF.

The sample holds a few counts of this clone. V usage is TRBV19 and J usage is TRBJ1-5, with D unresolved. The CDR3 loop spans 13 amino acids. The V gene's germline CDR1 is LNHDA and CDR2 SQIVND (reference sequence). With 5 bases removed from V and 3 bases from J, the gap between germline ends came to 8 bases. CDR3 nucleotide sequence: TGTGCCAGTAGTTACAGCCCCAATCAGCCCCAGCATTTT. Encoded protein: CASSYSPNQPQHF.